Following are 16 T cell receptor beta chains from one sample sequenced in a study of T cells in Graves' hyperthyroidism and ophthalmopathy. Template material for amplifying TCR beta CDR3 regions consisted of RNA transcripts. The TCR CDR3 was amplified in a first-round RT-PCR using the HTBI primer set. TCRdb used MiXCR to reprocess the multiplex PCR reads, holding one entry per CDR3 protein. The sample includes about 500,000 distinct CDR3 sequences, 35% to 50% of them seen just once. Source material: peripheral blood or thyroid tissue (not recorded which). The receptors come from an adult woman with Graves' disease, either hyperthyroidism or ophthalmopathy (not recorded which).

On this clonotype: A much bigger clone sits one base away, suggesting this may be a read error. The V and J genes are TRBV19 and TRBJ2-7; 9 bases align to TRBD1. CDR3 size: 15 residues. Germline CDR1 reads LNHDA; CDR2 reads SQIVND (reference sequence). CDR3 nucleotides: TGTACCAGTAGTATAGCCCGACAGGGGGCCTACGAGCAGTACTTC. Protein product: CTSSIARQGAYEQYF.

This sequence joins TRBV25-1 and TRBJ2-7; 13 nucleotides line up with TRBD2. With V trimmed by 5 bases and J by 2 bases, 6 bases remained unmatched. From germline, CDR1 is MGHDK and CDR2 SYGVNS. CDR3 length equals 16 residues. This chain's CDR3 is CASSSLLAGGTYEQYF. CDR3 in DNA: TGTGCCAGCAGTTCGTTACTAGCGGGAGGGACCTACGAGCAGTACTTC.

Worth noting for this clonotype: Without the conserved terminal phenylalanine or tryptophan, this CDR3 likely stems from a read error. The chain is built from TRBV19 and TRBJ1-6, with D hard to call. CDR1 is LNHDA and CDR2 is SQIVND in the germline V gene (reference sequence). This CDR3 region has 16 residues. V was cut by 3 bases and J by 0 bases, with 9 bases left in between. CDR3 residues: CASSMTGSSYNSPLHL. Here the CDR3 DNA reads TGTGCCAGTAGTATGACCGGGAGCTCCTATAATTCACCCCTCCACCTT.

In this sample, this clonotype turned up a few times. V and J are TRBV15 and TRBJ1-3, with TRBD1 as a possible D gene (5 bases). The CDR3 has 13 residues. V lost 1 base, J lost 9 bases, and 10 bases lay in between. Germline V gives CDR1 LNHNV, CDR2 YYDKDF (reference sequence). This chain's CDR3 is CATSRGRERTIYF. The CDR3, as DNA: TGTGCCACCAGCAGAGGCAGGGAGCGCACCATATATTTT.

Ten or more counts support this clonotype. The chain combines TRBV2 with TRBJ1-1; 8 nucleotides match TRBD1. CDR3 length: 13 amino acids. Germline values: CDR1 SNHLY, CDR2 FYNNEI. The ends lost 10 bases at V and 2 bases at J; junction bases unmatched: 6. CDR3 sequence reads: CAMTGDKNTEAFF. CDR3 bases: TGTGCCATGACAGGGGACAAAAACACTGAAGCTTTCTTT.

This clonotype was seen at least ten times. The chain is built from TRBV20-1 and TRBJ1-1; D remains ambiguous. The CDR3 loop spans 12 amino acids. V lost 6 bases, J lost 3 bases, and 11 bases lay in between. Germline-derived CDR1 and CDR2 are DFQATT and SNEGSKA (reference sequence). DNA of the CDR3: TGCAGTGCATCCGTTGTCCACACTGAAGCTTTCTTT. Protein sequence: CSASVVHTEAFF.

Only one count was recorded for this clonotype. The rearrangement uses TRBV29-1 and TRBJ1-1; 9 positions match TRBD1. The CDR3 consists of 13 residues. Germline CDR1 and CDR2: SQVTM and ANQGSEA. Trimming took 8 bases from V and 0 from J; bases not matched to a gene: 4. The CDR3 DNA reads as TGCAGCTCGCGGACAGGGGTGAACACTGAAGCTTTCTTT. This sequence encodes CSSRTGVNTEAFF.

The J gene is TRBJ1-5, the V gene TRBV28, with 7 nucleotides matching TRBD1. This CDR3 has 14 residues. Germline values: CDR1 MDHEN, CDR2 SYDVKM. The V segment lost 6 bases and the J segment 7 bases; nucleotides outside the gene matches: 9. CDR3 sequence: CASSQDREVQPQHF. CDR3 nucleotide sequence: TGTGCCAGCAGCCAAGACAGGGAAGTACAGCCCCAGCATTTT.

This clonotype appeared once. This chain uses TRBV20-1 with TRBJ2-7; TRBD2 aligns across 9 bases. Losses at the gene ends were 5 bases for V and 2 bases for J; bases not matched to a gene: 13. Germline values: CDR1 DFQATT, CDR2 SNEGSKA (reference sequence). The CDR3 extends over 16 amino acids. CDR3 amino acids: CSARPSRLAEAYEQYF. CDR3 sequence (DNA): TGCAGTGCTCGACCCTCAAGACTAGCGGAAGCCTACGAGCAGTACTTC.

The gene calls are TRBV4-3 and TRBJ2-6; 9 bases agree with TRBD1. The germline V gene encodes CDR1 LGHNA and CDR2 YSLEER. J gave up 0 bases and V 3 bases, and 9 bases lay outside the gene matches. The CDR3 covers 19 residues. The CDR3 loop reads CASSQGPGQGDSGANVLTF. In DNA, the CDR3 is TGCGCCAGCAGCCAGGGCCCGGGACAGGGCGACTCTGGGGCCAACGTCCTGACTTTC.

This clonotype was recorded many times. The junction departs from the called germline gene at one end, perhaps through a read error. The J gene is TRBJ2-5, the V gene TRBV20-1; 12 bases agree with TRBD2. Germline V lookup: CDR1 DFQATT, CDR2 SNEGSKA (reference sequence). The CDR3 has 14 residues. CDR3: CNARSSGREETQYF. For the CDR3, the DNA is TGCAATGCTAGATCTAGCGGGAGGGAAGAGACCCAGTACTTC.

This clonotype was counted a few times. The chain is built from TRBV7-9 and TRBJ1-2, with a weak D call TRBD1 (6 bases). The CDR3 is 14 residues long. Per germline, CDR1 SEHNR and CDR2 FQNEAQ (reference sequence). V was clipped by 5 bases and J by 4 bases, with 14 bases between them. CDR3 coding DNA: TGTGCCAGCAGCCCCTGGACAGAATTCTATGGCTACACCTTC. The encoded protein is CASSPWTEFYGYTF.

Comments on this clonotype: Just one base apart from a much larger clone, this may be a read error. For the CDR3, the DNA is TGCGCCAGCAGCCGGACAGGGGGTGTGGAATACGAGCAGTGCTTC. Protein: CASSRTGGVEYEQCF. The chain employs TRBV7-2 and TRBJ2-7; 10 nucleotides match TRBD1. The CDR3 runs 15 residues. Germline V gene lookup returns CDR1 SGHTA and CDR2 FQGNSA.

This clonotype was seen only a few times. This chain joins TRBV27 and TRBJ1-2; 9 bases line up with TRBD1. The CDR3 is made up of 14 amino acids. CDR1 is MNHEY and CDR2 is SMNVEV in the germline V gene (reference sequence). The CDR3 sequence is CASGTGGRSYGYTF. CDR3 DNA sequence: TGTGCGTCGGGCACAGGGGGCCGGAGCTATGGCTACACCTTC.

This sequence joins TRBV5-1 and TRBJ1-1; the D is unclear. Germline V gives CDR1 SGHRS, CDR2 YFSETQ. The CDR3 runs to 14 residues. With 1 base removed from V and 1 base from J, the gap between germline ends came to 8 bases. The CDR3, as DNA: TGCGCCAGCAGCTTGATGTCAGGGAACACTGAAGCTTTCTTT. Translated, it gives CASSLMSGNTEAFF.

The sample holds a few counts of this clonotype. This chain joins TRBV29-1 and TRBJ2-4; possibly TRBD1 for D (6 bases). The germline V gene has CDR1 SQVTM and CDR2 ANQGSEA. This CDR3 contains 13 residues. V lost 3 bases, J lost 9 bases, and 15 bases lay in between. CDR3 coding DNA: TGCAGCGTTGAGGACAGCCGAAATGCCATTCAGTACTTC. This encodes CSVEDSRNAIQYF. Based on the CDR3 plus reference TRBV29-1 and TRBJ2-4, the full variable domain is SAVISQKPSRDICQRGTSLTIQCQVDSQVTMMFWYRQQPGQSLTLIATANQGSEATYESGFVIDKFPISRPNLTFSTLTVSNMSPEDSSIYLCSVEDSRNAIQYFGAGTRLSVL.